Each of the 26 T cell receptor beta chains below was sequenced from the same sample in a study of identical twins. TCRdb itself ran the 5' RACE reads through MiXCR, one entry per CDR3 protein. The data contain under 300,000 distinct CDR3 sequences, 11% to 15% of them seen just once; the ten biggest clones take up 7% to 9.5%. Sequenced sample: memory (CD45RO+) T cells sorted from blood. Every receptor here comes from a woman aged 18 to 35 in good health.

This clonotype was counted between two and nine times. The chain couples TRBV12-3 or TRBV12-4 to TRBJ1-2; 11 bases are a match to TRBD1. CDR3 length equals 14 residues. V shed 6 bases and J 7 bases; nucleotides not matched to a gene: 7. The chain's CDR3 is CASSHRDRGGGYTF. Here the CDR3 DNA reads TGTGCCAGCAGCCATCGGGACAGGGGGGGTGGCTACACCTTC.

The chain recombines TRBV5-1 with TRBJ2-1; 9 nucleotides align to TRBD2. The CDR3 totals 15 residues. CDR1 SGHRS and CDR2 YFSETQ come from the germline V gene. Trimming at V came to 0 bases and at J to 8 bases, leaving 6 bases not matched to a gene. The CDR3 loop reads CASSLVAGGGHEQFF. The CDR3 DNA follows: TGCGCCAGCAGCTTGGTTGCGGGGGGGGGCCATGAGCAGTTCTTC.

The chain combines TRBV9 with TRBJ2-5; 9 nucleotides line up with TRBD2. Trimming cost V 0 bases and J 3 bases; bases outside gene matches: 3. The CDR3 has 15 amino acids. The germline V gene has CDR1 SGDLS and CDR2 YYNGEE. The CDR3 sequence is CASSVGVAGEETQYF. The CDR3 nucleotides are TGTGCCAGCAGCGTAGGGGTAGCGGGAGAAGAGACCCAGTACTTC.

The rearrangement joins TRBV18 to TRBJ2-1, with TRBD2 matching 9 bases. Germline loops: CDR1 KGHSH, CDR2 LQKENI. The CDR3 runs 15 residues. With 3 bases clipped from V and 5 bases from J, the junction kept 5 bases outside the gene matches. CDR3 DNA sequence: TGTGCCAGCTCACCGCCAGCGGGGGGACACAATGAGCAGTTCTTC. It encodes CASSPPAGGHNEQFF.

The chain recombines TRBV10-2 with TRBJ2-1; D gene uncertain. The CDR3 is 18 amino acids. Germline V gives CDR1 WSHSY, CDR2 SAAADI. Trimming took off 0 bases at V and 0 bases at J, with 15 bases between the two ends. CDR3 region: CASSESIRHSSSYNEQFF. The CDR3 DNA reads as TGCGCCAGCAGTGAGTCTATAAGGCATAGCAGCTCCTACAATGAGCAGTTCTTC.

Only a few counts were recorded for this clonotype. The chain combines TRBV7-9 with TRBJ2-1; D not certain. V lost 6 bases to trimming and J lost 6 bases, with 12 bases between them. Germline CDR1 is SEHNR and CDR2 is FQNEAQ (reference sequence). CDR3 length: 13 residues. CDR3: CASSYDWGNEQFF. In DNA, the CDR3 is TGTGCCAGCAGTTATGACTGGGGCAATGAGCAGTTCTTC.

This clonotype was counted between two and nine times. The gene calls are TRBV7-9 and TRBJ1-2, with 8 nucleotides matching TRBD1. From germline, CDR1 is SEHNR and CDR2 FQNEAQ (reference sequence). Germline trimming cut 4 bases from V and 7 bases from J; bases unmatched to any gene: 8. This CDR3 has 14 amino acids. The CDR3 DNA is TGTGCCAGCAGCTCCCAGGGGGCGGGATCTGGCTACACCTTC. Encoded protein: CASSSQGAGSGYTF.

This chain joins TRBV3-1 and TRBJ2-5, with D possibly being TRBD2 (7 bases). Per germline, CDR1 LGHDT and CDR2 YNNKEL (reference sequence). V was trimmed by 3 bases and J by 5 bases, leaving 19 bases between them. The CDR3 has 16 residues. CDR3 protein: CASSHPKGGAWETQYF. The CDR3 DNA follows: TGTGCCAGCAGCCACCCAAAAGGGGGGGCATGGGAGACCCAGTACTTC.

CDR3 region: CASSRRQVGTDTQYF. Written as DNA, the CDR3 is TGTGCCAGCAGCCGTCGACAGGTCGGGACAGATACGCAGTATTTT. This rearrangement joins TRBV7-2 to TRBJ2-3, with TRBD1 as a possible D gene (6 bases). V dropped 5 bases and J dropped 3 bases, with 15 bases sitting between them. Germline-derived CDR1 and CDR2 are SGHTA and FQGNSA. The CDR3 loop spans 15 amino acids. Variable domain in full (rest from reference TRBV7-2 and TRBJ2-3): GAGVSQSPSNKVTEKGKDVELRCDPISGHTALYWYRQSLGQGLEFLIYFQGNSAPDKSGLPSDRFSAERTGGSVSTLTIQRTQQEDSAVYLCASSRRQVGTDTQYFGPGTRLTVL.

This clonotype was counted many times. Written as DNA, the CDR3 is TGTGCCAGCAGTTTCGGGGGGGGAGAGCAGTACTTC. It yields the protein CASSFGGGEQYF. This chain uses TRBV27 with TRBJ2-7; 8 nucleotides align to TRBD2. The CDR3 extends over 12 amino acids. Trimming at V came to 3 bases and at J to 7 bases, leaving 2 bases not matched to a gene. Germline lookup yields CDR1 MNHEY and CDR2 SMNVEV (reference sequence).

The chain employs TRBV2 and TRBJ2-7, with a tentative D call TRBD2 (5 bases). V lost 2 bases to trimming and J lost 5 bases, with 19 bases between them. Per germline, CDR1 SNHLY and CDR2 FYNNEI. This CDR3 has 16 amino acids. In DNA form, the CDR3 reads TGTGCCAGCAGTGAAAGCGGCCCTAATCAACCCAACGAGCAGTACTTC. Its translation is CASSESGPNQPNEQYF.

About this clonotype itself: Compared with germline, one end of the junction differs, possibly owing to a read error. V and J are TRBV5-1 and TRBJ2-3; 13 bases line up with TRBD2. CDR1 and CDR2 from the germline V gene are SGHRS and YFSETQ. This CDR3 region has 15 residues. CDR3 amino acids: CTSSAGLAGADTQYF. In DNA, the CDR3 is TGCACCAGCAGCGCCGGACTAGCGGGGGCAGATACGCAGTATTTT.

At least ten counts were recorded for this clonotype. CDR3 sequence reads: CASSLGASDEQYF. CDR3 sequence (DNA): TGTGCCAGCAGCTTGGGCGCCTCAGACGAGCAGTACTTC. The J gene is TRBJ2-7, the V gene TRBV7-9, with D unclear. The CDR3 has 13 amino acids. Germline CDR1 and CDR2: SEHNR and FQNEAQ (reference sequence). V lost 3 bases and J 5 bases, leaving 11 bases between the germline ends.

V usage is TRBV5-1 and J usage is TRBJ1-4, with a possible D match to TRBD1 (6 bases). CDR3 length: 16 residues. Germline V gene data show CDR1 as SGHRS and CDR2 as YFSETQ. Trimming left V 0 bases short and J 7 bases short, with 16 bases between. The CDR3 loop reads CASSLALGGQGEKLFF. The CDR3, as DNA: TGCGCCAGCAGCTTGGCCCTCGGGGGCCAGGGTGAAAAACTGTTTTTT. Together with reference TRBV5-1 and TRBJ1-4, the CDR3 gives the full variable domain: KAGVTQTPRYLIKTRGQQVTLSCSPISGHRSVSWYQQTPGQGLQFLFEYFSETQRNKGNFPGRFSGRQFSNSRSEMNVSTLELGDSALYLCASSLALGGQGEKLFFGSGTQLSVL.

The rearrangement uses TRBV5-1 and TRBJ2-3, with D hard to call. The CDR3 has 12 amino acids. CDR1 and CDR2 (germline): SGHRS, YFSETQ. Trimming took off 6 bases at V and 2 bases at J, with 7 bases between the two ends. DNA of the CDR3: TGCGCCAGCAACACTGACACAGATACGCAGTATTTT. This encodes CASNTDTDTQYF.

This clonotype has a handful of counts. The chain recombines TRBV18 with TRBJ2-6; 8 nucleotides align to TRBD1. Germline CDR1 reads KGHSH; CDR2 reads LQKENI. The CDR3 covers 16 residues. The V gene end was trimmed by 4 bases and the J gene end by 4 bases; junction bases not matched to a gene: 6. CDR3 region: CASSQSGTGGANVLTF. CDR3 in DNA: TGTGCCAGCTCACAATCCGGGACAGGAGGGGCCAACGTCCTGACTTTC.

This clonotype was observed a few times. The CDR3: CASSLAGGQGYGYTF. The DNA of the CDR3 is TGCGCCAGCAGCTTGGCCGGCGGACAGGGCTATGGCTACACCTTC. This rearrangement joins TRBV5-1 to TRBJ1-2, with 8 bases identical to TRBD1. This CDR3 has 15 residues. V gave up 0 bases and J gave up 4 bases; unmatched junction bases: 5. Germline values: CDR1 SGHRS, CDR2 YFSETQ.

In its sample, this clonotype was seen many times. CDR3 region: CSASPRAYNEQFF. CDR3 DNA sequence: TGCAGTGCTAGCCCCAGGGCGTACAATGAGCAGTTCTTC. V usage is TRBV20-1 and J usage is TRBJ2-1; D possibly corresponds to TRBD1 (5 bases). Trimming took 3 bases from V and 4 from J, leaving 10 bases between them. Germline V gives CDR1 DFQATT, CDR2 SNEGSKA (reference sequence). The CDR3 spans 13 residues.

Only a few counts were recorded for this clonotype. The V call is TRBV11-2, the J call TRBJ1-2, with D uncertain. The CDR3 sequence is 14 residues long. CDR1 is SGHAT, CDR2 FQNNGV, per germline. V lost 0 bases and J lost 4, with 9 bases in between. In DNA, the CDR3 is TGTGCCAGCAGCTTAGAACCGGGTGGCTATGGCTACACCTTC. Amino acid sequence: CASSLEPGGYGYTF.

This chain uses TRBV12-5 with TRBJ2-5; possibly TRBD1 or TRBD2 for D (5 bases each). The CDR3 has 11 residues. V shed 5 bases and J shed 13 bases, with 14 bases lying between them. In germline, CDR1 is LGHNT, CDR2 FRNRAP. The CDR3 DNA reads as TGTGCTAGTGGTCCGGGACGGCCGGGGTACTTC. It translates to CASGPGRPGYF.

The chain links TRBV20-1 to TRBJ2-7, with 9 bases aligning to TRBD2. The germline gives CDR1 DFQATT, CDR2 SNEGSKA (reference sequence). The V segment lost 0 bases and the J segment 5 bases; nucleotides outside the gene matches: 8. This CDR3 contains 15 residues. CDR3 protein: CSARDPGLAKDEQYF. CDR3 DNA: TGCAGTGCTAGAGACCCGGGACTAGCAAAGGACGAGCAGTACTTC.

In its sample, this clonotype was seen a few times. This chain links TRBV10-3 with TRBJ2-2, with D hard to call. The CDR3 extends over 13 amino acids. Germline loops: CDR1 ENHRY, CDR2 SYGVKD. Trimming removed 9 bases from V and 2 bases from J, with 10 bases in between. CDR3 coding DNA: TGTGCCATTGAAGACGGAAACACCGGGGAGCTGTTTTTT. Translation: CAIEDGNTGELFF.

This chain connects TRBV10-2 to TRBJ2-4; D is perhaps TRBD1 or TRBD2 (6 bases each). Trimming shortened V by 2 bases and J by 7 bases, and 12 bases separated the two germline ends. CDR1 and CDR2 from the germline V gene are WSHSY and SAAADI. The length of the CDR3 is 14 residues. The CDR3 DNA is TGCGCCAGCAGTGAGACTAGAGGGGGGAACATTCAGTACTTC. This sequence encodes CASSETRGGNIQYF.

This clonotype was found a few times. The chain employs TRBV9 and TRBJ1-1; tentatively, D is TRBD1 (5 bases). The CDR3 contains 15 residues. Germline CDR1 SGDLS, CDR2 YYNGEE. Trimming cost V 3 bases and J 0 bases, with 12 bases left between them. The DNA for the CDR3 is TGTGCCAGCAGCGGGGGCGGCTCGATGAACACTGAAGCTTTCTTT. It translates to CASSGGGSMNTEAFF.

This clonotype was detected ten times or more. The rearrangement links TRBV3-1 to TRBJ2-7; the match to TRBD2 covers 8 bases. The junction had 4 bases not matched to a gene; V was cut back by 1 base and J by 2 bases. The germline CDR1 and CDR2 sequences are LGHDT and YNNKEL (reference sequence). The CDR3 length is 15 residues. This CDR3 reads CASSQGLARTYEQYF. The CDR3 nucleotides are TGTGCCAGCAGCCAAGGACTAGCGAGAACCTACGAGCAGTACTTC.

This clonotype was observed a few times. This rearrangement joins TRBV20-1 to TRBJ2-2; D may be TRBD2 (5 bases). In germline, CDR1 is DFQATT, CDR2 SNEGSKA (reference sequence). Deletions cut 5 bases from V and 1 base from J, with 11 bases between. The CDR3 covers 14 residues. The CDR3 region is CSAYRGGNTGELFF. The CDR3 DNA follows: TGCAGTGCTTACCGGGGTGGGAACACCGGGGAGCTGTTTTTT.